This T cell receptor (beta chain) was sequenced for a study of blood T cell repertoires in COVID-19. The protocol was immunoSEQ multiplex PCR, while the TCRdb copy is restricted to in-frame clones and leaves out a portion. This sample yields around 110,000 clones, of which around 77% are seen a single time; roughly 17% belongs to the top ten. The V end was cut by 10 bases, the J end by 1 base, with 19 bases between. CDR1 is SNHLY and CDR2 is FYNNEI in the germline V gene. This CDR3 has 16 residues. This sequence joins TRBV2 and TRBJ2-2; D possibly corresponds to TRBD1 (5 bases). This TCR derives from a man in his fifties or sixties with active or convalescent COVID-19. Sequencing input: peripheral blood. The DNA of the CDR3 is TGTGCCATTTTTCGACCCGGCAGGGAGAACACCGGGGAGCTGTTTTTT. Encoded protein: CAIFRPGRENTGELFF.